These 5 T cell receptor beta chains were all obtained from the same sample, sequenced in a study of T cell responses to AZD1222 COVID-19 vaccine. Only in-frame clones appear in the TCRdb table, and some are missing; sequencing was by immunoSEQ multiplex PCR. Here the sample spans roughly 150,000 clones, about 93% being singletons. Specimen: peripheral blood, collected on day 0 of AZD1222 vaccination. Receptor source: an adult in good health.

The V call is TRBV5-4, the J call TRBJ2-1; 7 bases agree with TRBD1. Germline trimming cut 6 bases from V and 3 bases from J; bases unmatched to any gene: 0. This CDR3 is built from 12 residues. Per germline, CDR1 SGHNT and CDR2 YYREEE (reference sequence). The CDR3 DNA reads TGTGCCAGCACAGGGGGCTACAATGAGCAGTTCTTC. Translated, it gives CASTGGYNEQFF.

J is TRBJ1-3 and V is TRBV11-2; the D is unclear. Trimming shortened V by 7 bases and J by 4 bases, and 14 bases separated the two germline ends. This CDR3 has 14 amino acids. Germline-derived CDR1 and CDR2 are SGHAT and FQNNGV. The CDR3 DNA follows: TGTGCCAGCACCAAAGAGGTGGAGGGAAACACCATATATTTT. Translation: CASTKEVEGNTIYF.

This clone was seen a handful of times. This sequence joins TRBV5-5 and TRBJ2-1, with 7 nucleotides matching TRBD2. From germline, CDR1 is SGHKS and CDR2 YYEKEE (reference sequence). The V gene end was trimmed by 1 base and the J gene end by 5 bases; junction bases not matched to a gene: 3. The CDR3 has 14 amino acids. The DNA of the CDR3 is TGTGCCAGCAGCTTGCGACTAGCTAACAATGAGCAGTTCTTC. Residues: CASSLRLANNEQFF.

This chain connects TRBV7-9 to TRBJ1-1; a weak D match, TRBD1 (5 bases). Germline lookup yields CDR1 SEHNR and CDR2 FQNEAQ (reference sequence). V was cut by 2 bases and J by 5 bases, with 15 bases left in between. The CDR3 extends over 15 amino acids. The CDR3: CASSLIQGGGTEAFF. As DNA, the CDR3 is TGTGCCAGCAGCTTAATCCAGGGCGGGGGGACTGAAGCTTTCTTT.

The CDR3 region is CASSFPIRDNSYGYTF. DNA of the CDR3: TGTGCCAGCAGTTTCCCCATTCGGGACAATTCTTATGGCTACACCTTC. J is TRBJ1-2 and V is TRBV28; D perhaps matches TRBD1 (6 bases). Germline CDR1 is MDHEN and CDR2 is SYDVKM. Trimming took off 3 bases at V and 5 bases at J, with 19 bases between the two ends. The CDR3 covers 16 residues.